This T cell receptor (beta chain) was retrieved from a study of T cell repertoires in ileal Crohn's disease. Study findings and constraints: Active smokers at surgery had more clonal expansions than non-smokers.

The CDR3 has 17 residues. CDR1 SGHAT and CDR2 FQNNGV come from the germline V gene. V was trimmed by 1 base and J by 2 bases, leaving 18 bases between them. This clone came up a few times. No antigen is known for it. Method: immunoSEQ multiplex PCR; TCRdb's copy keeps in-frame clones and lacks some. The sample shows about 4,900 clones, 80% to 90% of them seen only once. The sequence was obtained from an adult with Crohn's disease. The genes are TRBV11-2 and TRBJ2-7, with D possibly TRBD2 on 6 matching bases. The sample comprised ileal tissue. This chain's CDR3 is CASSLGLQWGEAYEQYF. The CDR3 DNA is TGTGCCAGCAGCTTAGGATTACAGTGGGGGGAGGCCTACGAGCAGTACTTC.